The clone carrying this T cell receptor (beta chain) was seen a few times. The antigen is undetermined. Germline V lookup: CDR1 SGHRS, CDR2 YFSETQ. This CDR3 has 18 residues. V was shortened by 4 bases and J by 1 base, with 23 bases between the two germline ends. This sample is drawn from a study of blood T cells in healthy people across ages. Study at large: T cells yielded about one barcoded beta molecule per two cells through template switching. General study results and limits: Unsorted PBMC material precluded a definitive naive versus antigen-experienced comparison. Among T cells, TCR beta diversity per million cells dropped roughly linearly as age rose.

Combining a sample-barcoded 5' primer with a J-beta primer mix, a second PCR ran for about 7 to 11 cycles. Carrying 12 random nucleotides, a template-switch adaptor labeled each individual cDNA molecule. Via MiXCR, TCRdb re-called the 5' RACE reads, giving one row per CDR3 protein. This table holds some 890,000 distinct CDR3 sequences, about 27% found once. These data were likewise used in another study, on T cells of mothers and their children.

The chain couples TRBV5-1 to TRBJ1-2; no reliable D call. Sequences were obtained from blood. This TCR came from a woman aged 40 to 55 in good health. The CDR3 DNA is TGCGCCAGCAGCCCTCCCTTTGGGGTGGGATCGCGTAACTATGGCTACACCTTC. Its translation: CASSPPFGVGSRNYGYTF.